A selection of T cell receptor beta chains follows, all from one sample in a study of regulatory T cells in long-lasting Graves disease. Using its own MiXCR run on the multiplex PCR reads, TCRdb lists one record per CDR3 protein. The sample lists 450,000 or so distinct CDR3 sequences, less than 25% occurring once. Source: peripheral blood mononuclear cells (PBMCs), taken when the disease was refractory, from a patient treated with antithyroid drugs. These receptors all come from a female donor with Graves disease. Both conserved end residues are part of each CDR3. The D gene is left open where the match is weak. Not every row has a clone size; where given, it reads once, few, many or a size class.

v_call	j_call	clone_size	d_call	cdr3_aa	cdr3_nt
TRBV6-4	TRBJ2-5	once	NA	CASRTTGVETQYF	TGTGCCAGCAGAACTACCGGAGTAGAGACCCAGTACTTC
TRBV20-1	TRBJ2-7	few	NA	CSAPRTSSYAQYF	TGCAGTGCACCACGGACTTCCTCCTACGCGCAGTACTTC
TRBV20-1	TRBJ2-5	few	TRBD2	CSARDREAGQETQYF	TGCAGTGCTAGAGATCGGGAGGCAGGCCAAGAGACCCAGTACTTC
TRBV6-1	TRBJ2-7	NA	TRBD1	CASSPRTGWESYEQYF	TGTGCCAGCAGTCCTCGGACAGGGTGGGAGTCCTACGAGCAGTACTTC
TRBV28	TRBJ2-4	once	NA	CASSPDRGRNIQYF	TGTGCCAGCAGCCCGGACAGAGGTAGAAACATTCAGTACTTC
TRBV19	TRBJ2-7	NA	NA	CASSPWTTNYEQYF	TGTGCCAGTAGTCCCTGGACTACCAATTACGAGCAGTACTTC
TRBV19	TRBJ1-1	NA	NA	CASSIIGVNTEAFF	TGTGCCAGTAGTATAATCGGGGTTAACACTGAAGCTTTCTTT
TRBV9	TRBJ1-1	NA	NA	CASSTDGDGEAFF	TGTGCCAGCAGCACAGACGGGGATGGGGAAGCTTTCTTT
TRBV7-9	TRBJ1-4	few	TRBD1	CASSNTGGLTNEKLFF	TGTGCCAGCAGCAATACAGGGGGCTTAACTAATGAAAAACTGTTTTTT
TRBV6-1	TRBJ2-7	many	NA	CASAQGLYREQYF	TGTGCCAGCGCGCAAGGGCTCTATCGCGAGCAGTACTTC
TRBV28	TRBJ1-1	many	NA	CASSTTLVDTEAFF	TGTGCCAGCAGTACGACTTTAGTGGACACTGAAGCTTTCTTT
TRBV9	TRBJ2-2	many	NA	CASSVATGRTGELFF	TGTGCCAGCAGCGTAGCTACTGGGAGGACCGGGGAGCTGTTTTTT
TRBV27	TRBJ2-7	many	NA	CASSSLGSYEQYF	TGTGCCAGCAGTTCTCTAGGTTCCTACGAGCAGTACTTC
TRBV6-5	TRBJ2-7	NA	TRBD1	CASSYSPRTTGGMDEQYF	TGTGCCAGCAGTTATTCTCCGAGGACGACAGGGGGCATGGACGAGCAGTACTTC
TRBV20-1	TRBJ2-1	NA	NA	CSARRGVSENEQFF	TGCAGTGCCCGTAGGGGTGTTAGTGAGAATGAGCAGTTCTTC
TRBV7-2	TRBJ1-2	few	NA	CASSLESRTASSNYGYTF	TGTGCCAGCAGCTTAGAGAGTCGGACAGCGAGCTCTAACTATGGCTACACCTTC
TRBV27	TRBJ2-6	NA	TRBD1	CASSRNRGISGANVLTF	TGTGCCAGCAGTCGGAACAGGGGCATCTCTGGGGCCAACGTCCTGACTTTC
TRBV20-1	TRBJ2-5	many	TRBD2	CSPGLEETQYF	TGCAGCCCCGGACTAGAAGAGACCCAGTACTTC
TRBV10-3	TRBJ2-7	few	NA	CAISESGTGAYEQYF	TGTGCCATCAGTGAGTCGGGCACGGGAGCCTACGAGCAGTACTTC
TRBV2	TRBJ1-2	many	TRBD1	CASNPDRARGGYTF	TGTGCCAGCAATCCGGACAGGGCCCGGGGGGGCTACACCTTC
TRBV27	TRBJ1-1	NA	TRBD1	CASSLGTVNTEALF	TGTGCCAGCAGTCTTGGGACAGTGAACACTGAAGCTCTCTTT
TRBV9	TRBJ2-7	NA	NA	CASPKLPYEQYF	TGTGCCAGCCCCAAGCTTCCCTACGAGCAGTACTTC
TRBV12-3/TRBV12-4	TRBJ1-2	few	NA	CASSIQEGGGYGYTF	TGTGCCAGCAGTATTCAGGAGGGGGGGGGCTATGGCTACACCTTC
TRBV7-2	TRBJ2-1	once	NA	CASSLAPWGVQFF	TGTGCCAGCAGCTTAGCGCCCTGGGGCGTGCAGTTCTTC
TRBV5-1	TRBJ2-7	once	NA	CASTRTSSSYEQYF	TGCGCCAGCACCCGGACTTCAAGCTCCTACGAGCAGTACTTC
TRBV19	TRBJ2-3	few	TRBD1	CASSIDRGRTDTQYF	TGTGCCAGTAGTATCGACAGGGGGCGCACAGATACGCAGTATTTT
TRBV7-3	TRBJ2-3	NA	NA	CASSSGLDTQYF	TGTGCCAGCAGTTCAGGGTTGGATACGCAGTATTTT
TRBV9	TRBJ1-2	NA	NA	CASSVGGDYGYTF	TGTGCCAGCAGCGTAGGGGGAGACTATGGCTACACCTTC
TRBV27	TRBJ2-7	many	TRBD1	CASSPLTQGWWEQYF	TGTGCCAGCAGCCCCCTCACACAGGGGTGGTGGGAGCAGTACTTC
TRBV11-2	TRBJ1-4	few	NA	CASSLEDITMGEKLFF	TGTGCCAGCAGCTTAGAGGACATCACAATGGGGGAAAAACTGTTTTTT
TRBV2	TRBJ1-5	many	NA	CASRDRWDQPQHF	TGTGCCAGTAGGGACCGCTGGGATCAGCCCCAGCATTTT
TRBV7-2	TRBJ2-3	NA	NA	CASSAGISTDTQYF	TGTGCCAGCAGCGCAGGGATTAGCACAGATACGCAGTATTTT
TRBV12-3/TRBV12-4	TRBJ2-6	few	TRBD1	CASSLGQEVTGANVLTF	TGTGCCAGCAGTCTGGGACAGGAGGTAACTGGGGCCAACGTCCTGACTTTC
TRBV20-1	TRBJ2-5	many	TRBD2	CSARDPAGGETQYF	TGCAGTGCTAGAGATCCAGCGGGGGGAGAGACCCAGTACTTC
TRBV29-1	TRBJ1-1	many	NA	CSSGNTEAFF	TGCAGCTCTGGGAACACTGAAGCTTTCTTT
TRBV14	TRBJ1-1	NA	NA	CASSQVGALNTEAFF	TGTGCCAGCAGCCAAGTTGGGGCCCTGAACACTGAAGCTTTCTTT
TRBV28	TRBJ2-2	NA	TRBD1	CASSFPGGTGELFF	TGTGCCAGCAGTTTCCCAGGGGGCACCGGGGAGCTGTTTTTT
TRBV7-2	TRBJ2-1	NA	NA	CASSLGSGEYNEQFF	TGTGCCAGCAGCTTAGGCTCAGGAGAATACAATGAGCAGTTCTTC
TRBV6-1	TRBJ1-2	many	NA	CASTRRSGGFYGYTF	TGTGCCAGCACCCGACGATCTGGGGGATTCTATGGCTACACCTTC
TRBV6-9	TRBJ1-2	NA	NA	CASSYLRMLGGGYGYTF	TGTGCCAGCAGTTACCTCAGGATGTTGGGGGGAGGCTATGGCTACACCTTC
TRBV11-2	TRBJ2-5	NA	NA	CANSQDLGGGETQYF	TGCGCCAACAGCCAAGATCTAGGAGGGGGAGAGACCCAGTACTTC
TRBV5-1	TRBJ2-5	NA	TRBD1	CASSLEGGYQETQCF	TGCGCCAGCAGCTTGGAAGGGGGCTACCAAGAGACCCAGTGCTTC
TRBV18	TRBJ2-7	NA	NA	CASSPMTDYEQYF	TGTGCCAGCTCACCAATGACGGACTACGAGCAGTACTTC
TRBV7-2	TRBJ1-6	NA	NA	CASSLFLFGGGEDSPLHF	TGTGCCAGCAGCTTATTTCTCTTCGGAGGGGGGGAGGATTCACCCCTCCACTTT
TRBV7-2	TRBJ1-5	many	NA	CASSRGPEGQPQHF	TGTGCCAGCAGCCGCGGACCTGAGGGTCAGCCCCAGCATTTT
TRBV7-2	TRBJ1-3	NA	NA	CASSLSFGGISGNTIYF	TGTGCCAGCAGCTTATCATTCGGGGGTATCTCTGGAAACACCATATATTTT
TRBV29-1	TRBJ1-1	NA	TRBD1	CSVRGWVTEAFF	TGCAGCGTCAGGGGGTGGGTCACTGAAGCTTTCTTT
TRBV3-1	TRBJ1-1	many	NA	CASSSLLDTEAFF	TGTGCCAGCAGCTCTCTACTGGACACTGAAGCTTTCTTT